The rows below give T cell receptor beta chains drawn from one sample of a study of regulatory T cells in long-lasting Graves disease. Each CDR3 protein gets one entry after TCRdb re-called the multiplex PCR reads with MiXCR. This sample has under 350,000 distinct CDR3 sequences, with roughly a fifth found just once. The sequenced sample was peripheral blood mononuclear cells (PBMCs), obtained when the disease was refractory, from a patient treated with antithyroid drugs. Every receptor here comes from a female donor with Graves disease. CDR3s include the opening cysteine and the closing phenylalanine or tryptophan. A D gene is named only where the DNA matches it firmly. A row's size may be missing; if present it is once, few, many or a size class.

D: .; V: TRBV5-1; J: TRBJ1-5; size: .; DNA: TGCGCCAGCAGCTTGGGGGGGGCGCAAGGTCAGCCCCAGCATTTT; CDR3: CASSLGGAQGQPQHF
D: TRBD2; V: TRBV6-5; J: TRBJ2-7; size: many; DNA: TGTGCCAGCAGTTCCGACCGGGAGGGCTACCGCGAGCAGTACTTC; CDR3: CASSSDREGYREQYF
D: .; V: TRBV11-2; J: TRBJ1-2; size: many; DNA: TGTGCCAGCAGCTTAAGTTCCTCGGATGGTGGCTACACCTTC; CDR3: CASSLSSSDGGYTF
D: TRBD2; V: TRBV7-2; J: TRBJ2-7; size: .; DNA: TGTGCCAGCAGCTTAGTTGGAGGGGACTACTCTTCCTACGAGCAGTACTTC; CDR3: CASSLVGGDYSSYEQYF
D: TRBD1; V: TRBV2; J: TRBJ2-7; size: .; DNA: TGTGCCAGCAGCCGTACAGGGGAAGACTACGAGCAGTACTTC; CDR3: CASSRTGEDYEQYF
D: TRBD2; V: TRBV20-1; J: TRBJ2-7; size: .; DNA: TGCAGTGCTAATGATGGGAGGGCGTACGAGCAGTACTTC; CDR3: CSANDGRAYEQYF
D: TRBD2; V: TRBV7-9; J: TRBJ2-7; size: .; DNA: TGTGCCAGCAGCGGGGGACTAGCGGAACACTCCTACGAGCAGTACTTC; CDR3: CASSGGLAEHSYEQYF
D: .; V: TRBV14; J: TRBJ2-7; size: many; DNA: TGTGCCAGCAGCCAAGACTACGCCAGCTCCTACGAGCAGTACTTC; CDR3: CASSQDYASSYEQYF
D: .; V: TRBV6-5; J: TRBJ2-6; size: .; DNA: TGTGCCAGCAGTTATTCTGGGTTCTCTGGGGCCAACGTCCTGACTTTC; CDR3: CASSYSGFSGANVLTF
D: TRBD1; V: TRBV28; J: TRBJ2-5; size: many; DNA: TGTGCCAGCAGCTTTGGGTTGACAGGGGGAGAGACCCAGTACTTC; CDR3: CASSFGLTGGETQYF
D: .; V: TRBV2; J: TRBJ1-2; size: many; DNA: TGTGCCATCAACGGGGCGCCGGGAACGAACTATGGCTACACCTTC; CDR3: CAINGAPGTNYGYTF
D: .; V: TRBV6-2/TRBV6-3; J: TRBJ2-3; size: few; DNA: TGTGCCAGCAGTTACGTTCTAGGGGGGAGGACCACAGATACGCAGTATTTT; CDR3: CASSYVLGGRTTDTQYF
D: TRBD2; V: TRBV5-1; J: TRBJ2-7; size: few; DNA: TGCGCCAGCAGCTTGGCCCCCGGGGGGGGCGCGGAAGAGCAGTACTTC; CDR3: CASSLAPGGGAEEQYF
D: TRBD1; V: TRBV7-9; J: TRBJ1-1; size: few; DNA: TGTGCCAGCAGCAGGACAGGGGCCCCCGCTTTCTTT; CDR3: CASSRTGAPAFF
D: .; V: TRBV7-6; J: TRBJ1-1; size: .; DNA: TGTGCCAGCAGCCCCGACACGGATACTGAAGCTTTCTTT; CDR3: CASSPDTDTEAFF
D: TRBD1; V: TRBV29-1; J: TRBJ1-1; size: many; DNA: TGCAGCGTTGACGTAGGGGGCGCGGGGACTGAAGCTTTCTTT; CDR3: CSVDVGGAGTEAFF
D: .; V: TRBV12-3/TRBV12-4; J: TRBJ1-1; size: many; DNA: TGTGCCAGCAGTCCCAGGGGTGGTTACACTGAAGCTTTCTTT; CDR3: CASSPRGGYTEAFF
D: .; V: TRBV19; J: TRBJ1-1; size: few; DNA: TGTGCCAGTAGTATCGGGTCCGGTGGGACTGAAGCTTTCTTT; CDR3: CASSIGSGGTEAFF
D: .; V: TRBV2; J: TRBJ1-5; size: many; DNA: TGTGCCAGCAGTGTGAACGACAATCAGCCCCAGCATTTT; CDR3: CASSVNDNQPQHF
D: .; V: TRBV6-5; J: TRBJ2-7; size: few; DNA: TGTGCCAGCAGTTACGAGTTCGGACAGTTCCTCTACGAGCAGTACTTC; CDR3: CASSYEFGQFLYEQYF
D: TRBD1; V: TRBV5-1; J: TRBJ2-7; size: .; DNA: TGCGCCAGCAGCTTGCGAGGGGGCCAGTACGAGCAGTACTTC; CDR3: CASSLRGGQYEQYF
D: .; V: TRBV9; J: TRBJ2-5; size: few; DNA: TGTGCCAGCAGCCGAAGAAAAACACTAACAGGGCGGTCTTTCAGCAAAGAGACCCAGTACTTC; CDR3: CASSRRKTLTGRSFSKETQYF
D: TRBD1; V: TRBV15; J: TRBJ1-2; size: few; DNA: TGTGCCACCAGCCCTCGACAGGGAAGTGGCTACACCTTC; CDR3: CATSPRQGSGYTF
D: .; V: TRBV11-2; J: TRBJ1-5; size: many; DNA: TGTGCCAGCAGCTTATGGGGGATAGGGGATCAGCCCCAGCATTTT; CDR3: CASSLWGIGDQPQHF
D: .; V: TRBV7-8; J: TRBJ1-3; size: few; DNA: TGTGCCAGCAGCTCGGACAGTCTCTCTGGAAACACCATATATTTT; CDR3: CASSSDSLSGNTIYF
D: TRBD2; V: TRBV4-1; J: TRBJ2-5; size: .; DNA: TGCGCCAGCAGCCAGCGGACTAGCCTCAAGCAAGAGACCCAGTACTTC; CDR3: CASSQRTSLKQETQYF
D: .; V: TRBV7-2; J: TRBJ2-3; size: .; DNA: TGTGCCAGCAGCTGGAGGGACACAGATACGCAGTATTTT; CDR3: CASSWRDTDTQYF
D: .; V: TRBV11-2; J: TRBJ1-1; size: many; DNA: TGTGCCAGCAACCTAAACGGCAGGGAGGTGAACACTGAAGCTTTCTTT; CDR3: CASNLNGREVNTEAFF